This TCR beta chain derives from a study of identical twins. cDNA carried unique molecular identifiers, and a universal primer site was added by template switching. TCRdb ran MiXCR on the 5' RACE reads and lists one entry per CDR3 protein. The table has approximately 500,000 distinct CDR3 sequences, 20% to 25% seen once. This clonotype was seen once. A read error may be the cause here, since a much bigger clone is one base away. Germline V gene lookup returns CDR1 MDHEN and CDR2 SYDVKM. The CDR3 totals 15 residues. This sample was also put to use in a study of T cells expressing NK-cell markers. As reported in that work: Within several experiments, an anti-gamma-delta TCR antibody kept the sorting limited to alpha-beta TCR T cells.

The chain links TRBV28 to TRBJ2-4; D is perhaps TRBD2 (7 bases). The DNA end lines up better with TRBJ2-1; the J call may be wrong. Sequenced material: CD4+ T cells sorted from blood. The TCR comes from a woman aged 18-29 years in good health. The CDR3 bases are TGTGCCAGCAGTTTGGGGGGGCTAGCCAAAAACATTCAGTTCTTC. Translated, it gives CASSLGGLAKNIQFF.